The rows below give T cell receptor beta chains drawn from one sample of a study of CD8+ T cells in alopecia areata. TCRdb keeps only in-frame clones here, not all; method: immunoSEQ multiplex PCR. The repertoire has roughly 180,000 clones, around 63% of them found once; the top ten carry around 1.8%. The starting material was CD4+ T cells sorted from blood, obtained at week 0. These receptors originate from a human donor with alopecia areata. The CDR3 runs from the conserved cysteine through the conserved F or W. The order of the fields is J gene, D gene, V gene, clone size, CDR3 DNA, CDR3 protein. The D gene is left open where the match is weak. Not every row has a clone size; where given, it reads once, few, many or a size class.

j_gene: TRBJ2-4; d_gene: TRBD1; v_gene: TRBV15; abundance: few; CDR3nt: TGTGCCACCAGCAGGGGACAGGGTGAAGCCAAAAACATTCAGTACTTC; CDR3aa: CATSRGQGEAKNIQYF
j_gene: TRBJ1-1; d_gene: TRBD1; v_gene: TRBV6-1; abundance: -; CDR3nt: TGTGCCAGCACCCCGACACTGAGGACAGGGACTGAAGCTTTCTTT; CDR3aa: CASTPTLRTGTEAFF
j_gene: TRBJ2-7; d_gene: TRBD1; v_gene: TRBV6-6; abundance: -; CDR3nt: TGTGCCAGCAGTTACTCCGGAACAGGGGTCGAGCAGTACTTC; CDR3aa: CASSYSGTGVEQYF
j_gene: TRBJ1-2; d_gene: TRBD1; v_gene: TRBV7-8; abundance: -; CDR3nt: TGTGCCAGCAGCTTAGGGGACAGGGAGGGAGGCTACACCTTC; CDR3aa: CASSLGDREGGYTF
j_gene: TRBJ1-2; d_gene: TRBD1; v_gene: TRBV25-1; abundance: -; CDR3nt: TGTGCCAGCAGTGCAACTCAGGACAGGTTCTATTATGGCTACACCTTC; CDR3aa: CASSATQDRFYYGYTF
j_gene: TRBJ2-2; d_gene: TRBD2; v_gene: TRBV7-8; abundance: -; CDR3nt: TGTGCCAGCAGCTTAGAAGTACTAGCGGGGGGCACCGGGGAGCTGTTTTTT; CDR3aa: CASSLEVLAGGTGELFF
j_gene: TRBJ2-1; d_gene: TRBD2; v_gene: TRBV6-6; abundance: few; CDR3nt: TGTGCCAGCAGTTCCCCCCCGCGGGGGGGCTACAATGAGCAGTTCTTC; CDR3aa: CASSSPPRGGYNEQFF
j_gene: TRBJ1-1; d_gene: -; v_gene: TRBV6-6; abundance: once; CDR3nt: TGTGCCAGCATGCCGCCCGGGTACACTGAAGCTTTCTTT; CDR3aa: CASMPPGYTEAFF
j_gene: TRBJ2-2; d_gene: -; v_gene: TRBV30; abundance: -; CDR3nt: TGTGCCTGGACTAGCATTACCGGGGAGCTGTTTTTT; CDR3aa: CAWTSITGELFF
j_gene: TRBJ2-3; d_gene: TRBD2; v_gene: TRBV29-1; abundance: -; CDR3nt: TGCAGCGTTACAAGCGGGGTCCGGACAGATACGCAGTATTTT; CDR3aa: CSVTSGVRTDTQYF
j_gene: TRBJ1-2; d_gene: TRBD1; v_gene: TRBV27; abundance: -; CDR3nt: TGTGCCAGCAGTTCGATAACCGGGACAGGGACCACCTATGGCTACACCTTC; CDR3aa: CASSSITGTGTTYGYTF
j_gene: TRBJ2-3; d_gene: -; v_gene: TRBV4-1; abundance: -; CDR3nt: TGCGCCAGCAGCCAAGTGCTGGGGGAGGCGCAGTATTTT; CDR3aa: CASSQVLGEAQYF
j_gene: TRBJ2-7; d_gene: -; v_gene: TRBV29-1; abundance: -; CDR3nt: TGCAGCGTTGGTAACAGCGTCTACGAGCAGTACTTC; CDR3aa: CSVGNSVYEQYF
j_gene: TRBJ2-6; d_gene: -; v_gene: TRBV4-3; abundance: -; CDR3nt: TGCGCCAGCAGCCCGGGCCTCTCTGGGGCCAACGTCCTGACTTTC; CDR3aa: CASSPGLSGANVLTF
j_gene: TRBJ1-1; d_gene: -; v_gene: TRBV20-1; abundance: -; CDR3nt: TGCAGTGCTCAGAGGGGGAAAGCTTTCTTT; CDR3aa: CSAQRGKAFF
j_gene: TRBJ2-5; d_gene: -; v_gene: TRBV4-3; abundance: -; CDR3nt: TGCGCCAGCAGCCTATCACTAGACAGCCAAGAGACCCAGTACTTC; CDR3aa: CASSLSLDSQETQYF
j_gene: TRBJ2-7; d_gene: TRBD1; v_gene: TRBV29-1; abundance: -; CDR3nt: TGCAGCGCCTCCGGGACAGGGCACTACGAGCAGTACTTC; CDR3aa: CSASGTGHYEQYF
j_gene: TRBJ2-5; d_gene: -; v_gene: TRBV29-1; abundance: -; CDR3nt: TGCAGCGTTGGTGGTACTGAGATGGAGACCCAGTACTTC; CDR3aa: CSVGGTEMETQYF
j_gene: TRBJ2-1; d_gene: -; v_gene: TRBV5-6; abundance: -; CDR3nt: TGTGCCAGCAGCTTCAATGGGGATGAGCAGTTCTTC; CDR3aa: CASSFNGDEQFF
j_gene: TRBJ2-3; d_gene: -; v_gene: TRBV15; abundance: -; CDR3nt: TGTGCCACCAGCAGAGGTAACAGTGGATCAGATACGCAGTATTTT; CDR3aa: CATSRGNSGSDTQYF
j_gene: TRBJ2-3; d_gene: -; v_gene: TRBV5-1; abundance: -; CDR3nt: TGCGCCAGCAGCTTGGAGGGCTTAGGGGGAGATACGCAGTATTTT; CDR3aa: CASSLEGLGGDTQYF
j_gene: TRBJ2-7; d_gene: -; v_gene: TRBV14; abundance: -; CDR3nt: TGTGCCAGCAGCCACGGCTTCTACGAGCAGTACTTC; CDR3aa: CASSHGFYEQYF
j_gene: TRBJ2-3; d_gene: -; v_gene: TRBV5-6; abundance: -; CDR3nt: TGTGCCAGCAGCCCTACAGGGTCAGATACGCAGTATTTT; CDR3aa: CASSPTGSDTQYF
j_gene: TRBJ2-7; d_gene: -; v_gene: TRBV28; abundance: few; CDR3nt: TGTGCCAGCAGTTTAAGTCAGTTCACCTACGAGCAGTACTTC; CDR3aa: CASSLSQFTYEQYF
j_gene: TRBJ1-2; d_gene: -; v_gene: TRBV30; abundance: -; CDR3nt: TGTGCCTGGAGGAGAGAGCAGTATGGGGGCTACACCTTC; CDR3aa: CAWRREQYGGYTF
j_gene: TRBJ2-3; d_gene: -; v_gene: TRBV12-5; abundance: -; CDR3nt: TGTGCTAGTGGTTTGTGGCTTCACACAGATACGCAGTATTTT; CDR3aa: CASGLWLHTDTQYF
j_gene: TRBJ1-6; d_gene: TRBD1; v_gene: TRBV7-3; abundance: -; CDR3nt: TGTGCCAGCAGCTCCGACAGGGATTCACCCCTCCACTTT; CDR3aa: CASSSDRDSPLHF
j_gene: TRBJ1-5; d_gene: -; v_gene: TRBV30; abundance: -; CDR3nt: TGTGCCTGGAGTGTACAGGCCAATCAGCCCCAGCATTTT; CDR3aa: CAWSVQANQPQHF
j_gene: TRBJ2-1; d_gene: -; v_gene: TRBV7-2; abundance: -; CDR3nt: TGTGCCAGCAGCCAACCCTCGGACCCGGGCAATGAGCAGTTCTTC; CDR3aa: CASSQPSDPGNEQFF
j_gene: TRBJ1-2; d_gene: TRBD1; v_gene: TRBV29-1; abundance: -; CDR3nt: TGCAGCGTTGTATGGGACAGGGGAACGTTTGGCTACACCTTC; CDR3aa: CSVVWDRGTFGYTF
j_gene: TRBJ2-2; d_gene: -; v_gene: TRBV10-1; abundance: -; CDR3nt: TGCGCCAGCACCCCTAGGGCAGACAACACCGGGGAGCTGTTTTTT; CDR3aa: CASTPRADNTGELFF
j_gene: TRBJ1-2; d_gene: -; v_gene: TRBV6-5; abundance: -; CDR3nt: TGTGCCAGCAGTTACGCGGGGGGGAGCATAAACTATGGCTACACCTTC; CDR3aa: CASSYAGGSINYGYTF
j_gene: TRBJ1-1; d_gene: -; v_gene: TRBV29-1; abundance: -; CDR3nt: TGCAGCGTTTACGACAGGATCGGTGGTGAAGCTTTCTTT; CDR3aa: CSVYDRIGGEAFF
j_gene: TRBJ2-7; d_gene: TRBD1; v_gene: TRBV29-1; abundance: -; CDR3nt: TGCAGCGTGACAGGGGAGTACGAGCAGTACTTC; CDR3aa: CSVTGEYEQYF
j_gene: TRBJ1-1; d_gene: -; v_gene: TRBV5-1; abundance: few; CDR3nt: TGCGCCAGCAGCTTCGGGACGAACACTGAAGCTTTCTTT; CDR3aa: CASSFGTNTEAFF
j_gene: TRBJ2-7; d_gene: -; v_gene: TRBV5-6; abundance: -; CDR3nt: TGTGCCACTAGCCCTCTTTGGGAGCAGTACTTC; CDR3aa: CATSPLWEQYF
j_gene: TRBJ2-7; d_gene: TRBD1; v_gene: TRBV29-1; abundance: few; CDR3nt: TGCAGCGTAGGACAGGACTCCTACGAGCAGTACTTC; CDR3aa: CSVGQDSYEQYF
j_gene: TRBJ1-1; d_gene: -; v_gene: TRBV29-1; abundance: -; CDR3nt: TGCAGCGTTGTGAGGCGGCTGAACACTGAAGCTTTCTTT; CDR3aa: CSVVRRLNTEAFF
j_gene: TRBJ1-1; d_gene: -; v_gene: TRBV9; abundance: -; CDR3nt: TGTGCCAGCAGCGCGGACCAGGGAACTGAAGCTTTCTTT; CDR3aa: CASSADQGTEAFF
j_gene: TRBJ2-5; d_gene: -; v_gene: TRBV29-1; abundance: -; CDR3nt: TGCAGCGTTCGCGCAGGGCGGGAGACCCAGTACTTC; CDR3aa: CSVRAGRETQYF
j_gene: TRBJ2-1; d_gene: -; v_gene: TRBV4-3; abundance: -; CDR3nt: TGCGCCAGCAGCCAAGTTTCGTTGACTAATGGTGAGCAGTTCTTC; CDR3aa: CASSQVSLTNGEQFF
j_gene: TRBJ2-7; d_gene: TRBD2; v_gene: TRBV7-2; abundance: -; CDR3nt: TGTGCCAGCAGCTCGAGCGGGGCTAGCTCCTACGAGCAGTACTTC; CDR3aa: CASSSSGASSYEQYF
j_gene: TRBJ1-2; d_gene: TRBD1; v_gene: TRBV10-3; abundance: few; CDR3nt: TGTGCCATCAGTGATATCGGCGGACAGGGCGGCGGCTACACCTTC; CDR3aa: CAISDIGGQGGGYTF
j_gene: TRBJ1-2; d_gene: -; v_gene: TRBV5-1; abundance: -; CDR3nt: TGCGCCAGCAGCTCTGGACCAACGTACACCTTC; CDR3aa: CASSSGPTYTF